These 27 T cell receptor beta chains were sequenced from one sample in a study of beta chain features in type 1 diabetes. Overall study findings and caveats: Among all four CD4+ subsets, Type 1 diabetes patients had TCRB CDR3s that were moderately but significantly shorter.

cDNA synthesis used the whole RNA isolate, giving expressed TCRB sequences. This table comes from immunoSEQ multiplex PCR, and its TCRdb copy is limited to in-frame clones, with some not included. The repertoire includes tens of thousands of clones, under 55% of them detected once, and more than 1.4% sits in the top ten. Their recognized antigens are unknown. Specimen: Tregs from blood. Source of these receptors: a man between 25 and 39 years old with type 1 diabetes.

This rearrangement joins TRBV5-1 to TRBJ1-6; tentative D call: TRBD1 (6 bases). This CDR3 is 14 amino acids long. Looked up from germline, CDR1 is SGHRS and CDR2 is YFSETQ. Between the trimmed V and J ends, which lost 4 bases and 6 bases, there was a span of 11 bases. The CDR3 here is CASSQDRTNSPLHF. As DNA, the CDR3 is TGCGCCAGCAGCCAGGACAGAACTAATTCACCCCTCCACTTT. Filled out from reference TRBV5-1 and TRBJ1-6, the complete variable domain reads KAGVTQTPRYLIKTRGQQVTLSCSPISGHRSVSWYQQTPGQGLQFLFEYFSETQRNKGNFPGRFSGRQFSNSRSEMNVSTLELGDSALYLCASSQDRTNSPLHFGNGTRLTVT.

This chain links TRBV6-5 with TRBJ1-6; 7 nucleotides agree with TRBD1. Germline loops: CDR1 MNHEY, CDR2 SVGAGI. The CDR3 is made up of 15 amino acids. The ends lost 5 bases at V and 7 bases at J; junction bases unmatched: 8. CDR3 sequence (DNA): TGTGCCAGCAGTACGCGACAGGGTCGAAATTCACCCCTCCACTTT. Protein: CASSTRQGRNSPLHF.

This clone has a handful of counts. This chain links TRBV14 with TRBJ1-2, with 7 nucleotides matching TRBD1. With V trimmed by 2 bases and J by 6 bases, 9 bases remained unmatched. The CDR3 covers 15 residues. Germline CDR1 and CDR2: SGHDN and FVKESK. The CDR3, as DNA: TGTGCCAGCAGCCAATTCCAACGGGACAGAAATGGCTACACCTTC. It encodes CASSQFQRDRNGYTF.

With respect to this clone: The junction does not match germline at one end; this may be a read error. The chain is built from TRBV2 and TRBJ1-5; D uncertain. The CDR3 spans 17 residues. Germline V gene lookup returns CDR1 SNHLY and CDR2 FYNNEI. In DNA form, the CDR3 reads TGTGCCAGCAGTGGGGCAGGACCTAGATATAGCGATCAGCCCCAGCATTTT. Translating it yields CASSGAGPRYSDQPQHF.

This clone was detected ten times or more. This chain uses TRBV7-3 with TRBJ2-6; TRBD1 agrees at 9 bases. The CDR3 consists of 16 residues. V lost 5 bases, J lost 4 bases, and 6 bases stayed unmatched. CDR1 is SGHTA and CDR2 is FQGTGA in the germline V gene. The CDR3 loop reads CASSLQGAAGANVLTF. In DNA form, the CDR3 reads TGTGCCAGCAGCCTACAGGGGGCAGCCGGGGCCAACGTCCTGACTTTC.

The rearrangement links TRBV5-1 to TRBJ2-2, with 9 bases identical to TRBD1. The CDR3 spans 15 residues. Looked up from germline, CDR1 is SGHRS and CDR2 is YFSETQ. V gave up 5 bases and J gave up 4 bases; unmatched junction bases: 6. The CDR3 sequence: CASRRTGVVTGELFF. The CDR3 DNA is TGCGCCAGCAGGCGGACAGGGGTGGTCACCGGGGAGCTGTTTTTT.

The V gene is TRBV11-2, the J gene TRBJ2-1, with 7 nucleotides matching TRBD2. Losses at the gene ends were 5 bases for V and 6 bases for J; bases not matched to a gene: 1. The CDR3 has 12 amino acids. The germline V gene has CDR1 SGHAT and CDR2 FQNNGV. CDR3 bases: TGTGCCAGCAGCCGGACTAGCAATGAGCAGTTCTTC. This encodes CASSRTSNEQFF. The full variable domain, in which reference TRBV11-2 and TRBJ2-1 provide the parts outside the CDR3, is EAGVAQSPRYKIIEKRQSVAFWCNPISGHATLYWYQQILGQGPKLLIQFQNNGVVDDSQLPKDRFSAERLKGVDSTLKIQPAKLEDSAVYLCASSRTSNEQFFGPGTRLTVL.

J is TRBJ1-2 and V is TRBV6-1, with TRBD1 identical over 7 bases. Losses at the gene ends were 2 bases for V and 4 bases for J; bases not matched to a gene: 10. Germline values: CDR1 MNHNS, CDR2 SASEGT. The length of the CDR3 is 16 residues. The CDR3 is CASSERIQGSLYGYTF. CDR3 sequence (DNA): TGTGCCAGCAGTGAACGAATACAGGGGTCCCTCTATGGCTACACCTTC.

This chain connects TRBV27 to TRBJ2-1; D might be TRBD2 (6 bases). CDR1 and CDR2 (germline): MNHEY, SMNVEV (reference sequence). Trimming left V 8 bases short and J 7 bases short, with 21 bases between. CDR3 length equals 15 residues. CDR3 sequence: CASSFGTGISNEQFF. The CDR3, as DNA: TGTGCCAGCTCTTTCGGGACTGGGATTTCGAATGAGCAGTTCTTC.

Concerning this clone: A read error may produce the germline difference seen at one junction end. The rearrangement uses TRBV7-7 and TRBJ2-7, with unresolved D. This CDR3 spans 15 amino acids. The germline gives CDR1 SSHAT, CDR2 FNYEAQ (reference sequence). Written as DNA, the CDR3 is TGTGCTAGCAGCCTGGTTCGGGTACGACCCTACGAGCAGTACTTC. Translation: CASSLVRVRPYEQYF.

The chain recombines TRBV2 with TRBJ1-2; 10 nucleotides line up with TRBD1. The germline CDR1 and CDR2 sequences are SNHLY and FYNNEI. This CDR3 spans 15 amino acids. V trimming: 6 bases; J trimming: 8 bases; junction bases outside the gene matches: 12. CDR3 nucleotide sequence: TGTGCCAGCAGAGCCCTGACAGGGGGCTTTAGCGGCTACACCTTC. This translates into CASRALTGGFSGYTF.

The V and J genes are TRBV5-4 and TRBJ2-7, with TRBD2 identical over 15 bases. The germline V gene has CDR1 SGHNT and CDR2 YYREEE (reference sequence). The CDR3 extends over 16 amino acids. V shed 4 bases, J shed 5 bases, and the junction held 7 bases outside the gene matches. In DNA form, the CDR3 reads TGTGCCAGCAGCGCCGGACTAGCGGGAGGGGAGAACGAGCAGTACTTC. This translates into CASSAGLAGGENEQYF.

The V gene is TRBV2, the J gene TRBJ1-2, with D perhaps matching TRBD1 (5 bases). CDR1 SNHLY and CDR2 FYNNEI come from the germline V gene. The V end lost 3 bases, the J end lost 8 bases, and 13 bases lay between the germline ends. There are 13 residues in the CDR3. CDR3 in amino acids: CASSDRAAGGYTF. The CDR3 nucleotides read TGTGCCAGCAGTGACAGGGCCGCGGGGGGCTACACCTTC. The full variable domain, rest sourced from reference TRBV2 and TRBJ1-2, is EPEVTQTPSHQVTQMGQEVILRCVPISNHLYFYWYRQILGQKVEFLVSFYNNEISEKSEIFDDQFSVERPDGSNFTLKIRSTKLEDSAMYFCASSDRAAGGYTFGSGTRLTVV.

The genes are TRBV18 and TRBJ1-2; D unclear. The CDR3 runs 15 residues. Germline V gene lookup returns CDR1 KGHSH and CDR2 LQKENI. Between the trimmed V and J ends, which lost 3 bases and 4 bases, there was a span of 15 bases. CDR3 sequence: CASSPTGYGGYGYTF. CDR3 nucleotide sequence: TGTGCCAGCTCACCCACGGGGTACGGCGGCTATGGCTACACCTTC. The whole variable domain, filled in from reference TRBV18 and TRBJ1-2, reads NAGVMQNPRHLVRRRGQEARLRCSPMKGHSHVYWYRQLPEEGLKFMVYLQKENIIDESGMPKERFSAEFPKEGPSILRIQQVVRGDSAAYFCASSPTGYGGYGYTFGSGTRLTVV.

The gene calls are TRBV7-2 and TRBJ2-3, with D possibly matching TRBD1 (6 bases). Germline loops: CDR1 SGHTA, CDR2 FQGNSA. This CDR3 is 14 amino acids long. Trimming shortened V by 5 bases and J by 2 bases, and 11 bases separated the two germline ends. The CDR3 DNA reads TGTGCCAGCAGCCTAGGACAGACCACAGATACGCAGTATTTT. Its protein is CASSLGQTTDTQYF.

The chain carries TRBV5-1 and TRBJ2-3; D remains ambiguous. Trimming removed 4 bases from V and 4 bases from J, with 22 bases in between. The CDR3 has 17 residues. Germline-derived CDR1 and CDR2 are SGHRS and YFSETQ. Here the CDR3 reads CASSRNLPAEGADTQYF. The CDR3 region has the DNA TGCGCCAGCAGCCGCAACCTACCAGCCGAAGGAGCAGATACGCAGTATTTT.

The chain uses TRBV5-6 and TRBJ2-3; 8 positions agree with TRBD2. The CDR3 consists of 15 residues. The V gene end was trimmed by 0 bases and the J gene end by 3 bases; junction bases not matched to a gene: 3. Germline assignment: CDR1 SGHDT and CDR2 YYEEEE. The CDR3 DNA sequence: TGTGCCAGCAGCTTGGACGCGGGAGGAACAGATACGCAGTATTTT. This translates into CASSLDAGGTDTQYF.

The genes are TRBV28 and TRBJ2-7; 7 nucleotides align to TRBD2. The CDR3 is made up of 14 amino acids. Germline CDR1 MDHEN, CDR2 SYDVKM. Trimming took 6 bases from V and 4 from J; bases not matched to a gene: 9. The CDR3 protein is CASSIPGLSYEQYF. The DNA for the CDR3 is TGTGCCAGCAGCATTCCGGGACTATCTTACGAGCAGTACTTC.

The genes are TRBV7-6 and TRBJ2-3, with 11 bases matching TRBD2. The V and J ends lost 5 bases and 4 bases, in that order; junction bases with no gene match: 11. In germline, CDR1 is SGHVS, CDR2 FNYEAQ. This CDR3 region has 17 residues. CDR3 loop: CASSLLTSGSNADTQYF. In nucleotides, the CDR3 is TGTGCCAGCAGCCTACTCACTAGCGGGAGCAACGCAGATACGCAGTATTTT.

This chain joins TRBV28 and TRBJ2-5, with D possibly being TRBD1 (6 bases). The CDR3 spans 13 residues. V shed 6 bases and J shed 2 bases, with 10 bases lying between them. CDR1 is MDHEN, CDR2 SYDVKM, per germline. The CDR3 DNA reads TGTGCCAGCAGGCCCGGACAGCAAGAGACCCAGTACTTC. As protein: CASRPGQQETQYF.

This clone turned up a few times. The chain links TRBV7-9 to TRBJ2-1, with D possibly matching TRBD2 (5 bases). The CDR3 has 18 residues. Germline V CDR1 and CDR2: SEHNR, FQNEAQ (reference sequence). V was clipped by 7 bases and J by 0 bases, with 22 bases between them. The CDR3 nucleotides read TGTGCCAGCACCTTCCCCGAAGTTAGGACTGGCTCCTACAATGAGCAGTTCTTC. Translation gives CASTFPEVRTGSYNEQFF. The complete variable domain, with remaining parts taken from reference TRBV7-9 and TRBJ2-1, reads DTGVSQNPRHKITKRGQNVTFRCDPISEHNRLYWYRQTLGQGPEFLTYFQNEAQLEKSRLLSDRFSAERPKGSFSTLEIQRTEQGDSAMYLCASTFPEVRTGSYNEQFFGPGTRLTVL.

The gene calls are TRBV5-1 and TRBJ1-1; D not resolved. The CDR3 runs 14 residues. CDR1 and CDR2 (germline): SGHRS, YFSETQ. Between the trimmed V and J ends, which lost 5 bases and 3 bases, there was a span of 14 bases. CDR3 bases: TGCGCCAGCAGGTCCAACAGCGGGGACACTGAAGCTTTCTTT. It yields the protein CASRSNSGDTEAFF.

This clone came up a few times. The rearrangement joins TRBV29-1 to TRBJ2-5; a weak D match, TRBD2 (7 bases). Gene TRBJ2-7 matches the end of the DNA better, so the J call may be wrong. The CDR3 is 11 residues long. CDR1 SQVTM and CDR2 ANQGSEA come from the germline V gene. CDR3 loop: CSVDRGGEQYF. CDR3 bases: TGCAGCGTTGATAGGGGGGGCGAGCAGTACTTC.

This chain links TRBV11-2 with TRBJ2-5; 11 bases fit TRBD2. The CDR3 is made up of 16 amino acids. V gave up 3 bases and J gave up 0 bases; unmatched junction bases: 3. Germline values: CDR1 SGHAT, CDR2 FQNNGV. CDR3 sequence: CASSFGTSGHQETQYF. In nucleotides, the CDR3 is TGTGCCAGCAGCTTCGGGACTAGCGGACACCAAGAGACCCAGTACTTC.

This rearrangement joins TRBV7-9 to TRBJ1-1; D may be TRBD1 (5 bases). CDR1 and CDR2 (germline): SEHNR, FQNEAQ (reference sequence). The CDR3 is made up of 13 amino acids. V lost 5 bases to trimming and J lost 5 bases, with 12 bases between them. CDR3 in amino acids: CASSPGGGTEAFF. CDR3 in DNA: TGTGCCAGCAGCCCCGGGGGGGGGACTGAAGCTTTCTTT.

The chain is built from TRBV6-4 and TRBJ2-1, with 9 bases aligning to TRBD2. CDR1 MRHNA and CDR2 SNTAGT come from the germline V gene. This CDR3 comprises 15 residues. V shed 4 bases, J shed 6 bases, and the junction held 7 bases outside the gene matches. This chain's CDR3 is CASSVEAGGPNEQFF. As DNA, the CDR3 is TGTGCCAGCAGTGTTGAGGCGGGAGGGCCCAATGAGCAGTTCTTC.

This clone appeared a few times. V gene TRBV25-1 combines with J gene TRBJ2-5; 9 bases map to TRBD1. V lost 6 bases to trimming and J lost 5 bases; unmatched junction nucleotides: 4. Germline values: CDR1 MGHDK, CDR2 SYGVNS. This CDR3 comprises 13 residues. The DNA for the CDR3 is TGTGCCAGCAGAGGACAGGGGAGGGAGACCCAGTACTTC. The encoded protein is CASRGQGRETQYF. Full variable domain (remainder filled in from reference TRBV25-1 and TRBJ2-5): EADIYQTPRYLVIGTGKKITLECSQTMGHDKMYWYQQDPGMELHLIHYSYGVNSTEKGDLSSESTVSRIRTEHFPLTLESARPSHTSQYLCASRGQGRETQYFGPGTRLLVL.